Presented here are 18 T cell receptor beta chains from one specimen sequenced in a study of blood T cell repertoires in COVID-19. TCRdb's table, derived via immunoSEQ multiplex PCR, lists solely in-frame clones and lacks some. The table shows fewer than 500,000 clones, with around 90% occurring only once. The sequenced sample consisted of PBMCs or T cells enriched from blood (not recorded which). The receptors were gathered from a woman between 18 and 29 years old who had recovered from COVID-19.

The CDR3 DNA reads TGTGCCAGCAGTTCTAGCGGGGGGACTCGGACCCAGTACTTC. Translation gives CASSSSGGTRTQYF. V usage is TRBV2 and J usage is TRBJ2-5; 11 bases match TRBD2. Germline CDR1 is SNHLY and CDR2 is FYNNEI. The CDR3 sequence is 14 residues long. V shed 5 bases, J shed 7 bases, and the junction held 6 bases outside the gene matches.

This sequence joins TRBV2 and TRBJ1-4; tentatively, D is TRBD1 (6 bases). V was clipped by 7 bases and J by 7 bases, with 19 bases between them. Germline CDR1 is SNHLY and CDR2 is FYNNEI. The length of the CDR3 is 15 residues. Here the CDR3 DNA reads TGTGCCAGCACGAGGCAGGGGTCGGCGGTTGAAAAACTGTTTTTT. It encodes CASTRQGSAVEKLFF.

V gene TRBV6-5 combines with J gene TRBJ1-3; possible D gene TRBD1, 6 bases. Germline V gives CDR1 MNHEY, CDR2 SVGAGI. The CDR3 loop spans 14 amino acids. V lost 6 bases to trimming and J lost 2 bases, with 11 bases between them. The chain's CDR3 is CASSTRGAGNTIYF. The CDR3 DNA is TGTGCCAGCAGCACCAGGGGTGCTGGAAACACCATATATTTT.

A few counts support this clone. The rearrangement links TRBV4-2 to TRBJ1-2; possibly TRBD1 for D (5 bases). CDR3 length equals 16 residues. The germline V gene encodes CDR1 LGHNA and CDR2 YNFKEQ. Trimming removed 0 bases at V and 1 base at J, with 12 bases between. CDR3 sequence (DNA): TGTGCCAGCAGCCAAGAACGCCAGGGCGGTAACTATGGCTACACCTTC. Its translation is CASSQERQGGNYGYTF.

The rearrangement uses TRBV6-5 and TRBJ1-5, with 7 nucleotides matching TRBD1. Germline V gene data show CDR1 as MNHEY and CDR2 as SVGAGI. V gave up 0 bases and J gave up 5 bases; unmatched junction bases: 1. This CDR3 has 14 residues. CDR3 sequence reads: CASSYSGGHQPQHF. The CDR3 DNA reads TGTGCCAGCAGTTACTCAGGGGGCCATCAGCCCCAGCATTTT.

The CDR3 DNA reads as TGCGCCAGCAGCCCCAAGAACACCCCCCAGAACTATGGCTACACCTTC. Translating it yields CASSPKNTPQNYGYTF. The V and J genes are TRBV4-1 and TRBJ1-2, with D hard to call. The V gene lost 4 bases and the J gene lost 2 bases, with 17 bases spanning the gap. The CDR3 is 16 residues long. CDR1 is MGHRA and CDR2 is YSYEKL in the germline V gene.

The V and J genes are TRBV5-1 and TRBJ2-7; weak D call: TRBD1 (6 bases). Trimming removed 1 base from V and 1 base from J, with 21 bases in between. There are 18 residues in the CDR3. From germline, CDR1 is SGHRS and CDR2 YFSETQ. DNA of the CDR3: TGCGCCAGCAGCTTGAAGGCACAGGGTCTAATAAGGTCCTACGAGCAGTACTTC. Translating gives CASSLKAQGLIRSYEQYF.

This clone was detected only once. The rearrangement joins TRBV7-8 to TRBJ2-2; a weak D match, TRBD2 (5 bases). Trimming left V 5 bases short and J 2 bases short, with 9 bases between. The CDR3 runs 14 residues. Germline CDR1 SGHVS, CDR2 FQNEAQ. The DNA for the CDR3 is TGTGCCAGCAGCCGGACTCGAAACACCGGGGAGCTGTTTTTT. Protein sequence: CASSRTRNTGELFF.

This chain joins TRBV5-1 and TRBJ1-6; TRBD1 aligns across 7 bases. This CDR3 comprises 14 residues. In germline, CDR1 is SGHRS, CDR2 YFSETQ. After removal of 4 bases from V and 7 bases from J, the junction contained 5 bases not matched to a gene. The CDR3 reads CASSLGTDNSPLHF. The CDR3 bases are TGCGCCAGCAGCCTAGGGACAGACAATTCACCCCTCCACTTT.

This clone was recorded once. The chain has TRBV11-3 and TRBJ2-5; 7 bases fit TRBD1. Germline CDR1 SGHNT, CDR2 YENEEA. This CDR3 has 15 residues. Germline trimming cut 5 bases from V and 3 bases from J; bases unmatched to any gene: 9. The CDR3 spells CASSLQGTEEETQYF. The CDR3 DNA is TGTGCCAGCAGCCTTCAGGGGACAGAGGAAGAGACCCAGTACTTC.

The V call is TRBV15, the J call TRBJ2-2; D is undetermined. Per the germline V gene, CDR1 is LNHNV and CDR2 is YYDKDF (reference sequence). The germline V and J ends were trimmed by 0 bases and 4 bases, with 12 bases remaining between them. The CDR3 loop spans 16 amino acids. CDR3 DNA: TGTGCCACCAGCAGAGATCTGACGGGTCCCACCGGGGAGCTGTTTTTT. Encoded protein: CATSRDLTGPTGELFF.

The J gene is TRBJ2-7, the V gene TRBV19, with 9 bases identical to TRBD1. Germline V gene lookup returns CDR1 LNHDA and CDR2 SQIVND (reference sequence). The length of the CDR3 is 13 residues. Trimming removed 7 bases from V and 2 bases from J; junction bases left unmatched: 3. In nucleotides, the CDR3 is TGTGCCAGTACTGGGGACAGGGCCTACGAGCAGTACTTC. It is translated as CASTGDRAYEQYF.

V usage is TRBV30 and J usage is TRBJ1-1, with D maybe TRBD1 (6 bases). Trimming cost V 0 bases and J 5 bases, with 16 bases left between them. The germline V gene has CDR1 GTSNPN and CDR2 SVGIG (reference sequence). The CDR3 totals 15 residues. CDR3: CAWSVLGGLRTEAFF. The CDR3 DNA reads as TGTGCCTGGAGTGTTCTGGGGGGGCTGAGGACTGAAGCTTTCTTT.

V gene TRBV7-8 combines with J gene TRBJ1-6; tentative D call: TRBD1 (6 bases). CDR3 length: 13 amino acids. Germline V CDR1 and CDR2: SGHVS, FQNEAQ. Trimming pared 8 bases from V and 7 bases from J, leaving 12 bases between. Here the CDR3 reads CASSEQGNSPLHF. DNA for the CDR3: TGTGCCAGCTCCGAACAGGGCAATTCACCCCTCCACTTT.

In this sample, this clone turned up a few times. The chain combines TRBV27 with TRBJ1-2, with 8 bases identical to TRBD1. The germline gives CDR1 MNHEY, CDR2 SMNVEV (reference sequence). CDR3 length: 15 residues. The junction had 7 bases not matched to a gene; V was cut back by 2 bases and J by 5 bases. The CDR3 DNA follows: TGTGCCAGCAGTTTAGGGGGACAGGATTGGTATGGCTACACCTTC. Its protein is CASSLGGQDWYGYTF.

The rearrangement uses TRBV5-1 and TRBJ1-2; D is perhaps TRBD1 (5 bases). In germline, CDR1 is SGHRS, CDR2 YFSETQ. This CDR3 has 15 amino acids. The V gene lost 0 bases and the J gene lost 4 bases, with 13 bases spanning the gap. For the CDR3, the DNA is TGCGCCAGCAGCTTGGTTGGGGGAGGGATCTATGGCTACACCTTC. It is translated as CASSLVGGGIYGYTF. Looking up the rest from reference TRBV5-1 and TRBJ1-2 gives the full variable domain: KAGVTQTPRYLIKTRGQQVTLSCSPISGHRSVSWYQQTPGQGLQFLFEYFSETQRNKGNFPGRFSGRQFSNSRSEMNVSTLELGDSALYLCASSLVGGGIYGYTFGSGTRLTVV.

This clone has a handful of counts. CDR3 nucleotide sequence: TGTGCCAGCTCGCTAGCAGGATCCGTTAATGAAAAACTGTTTTTT. Translation gives CASSLAGSVNEKLFF. The chain recombines TRBV18 with TRBJ1-4; D is ambiguous. The germline V gene has CDR1 KGHSH and CDR2 LQKENI. Trimming removed 6 bases from V and 4 bases from J, with 15 bases in between. The CDR3 covers 15 residues. Filled out from reference TRBV18 and TRBJ1-4, the complete variable domain reads NAGVMQNPRHLVRRRGQEARLRCSPMKGHSHVYWYRQLPEEGLKFMVYLQKENIIDESGMPKERFSAEFPKEGPSILRIQQVVRGDSAAYFCASSLAGSVNEKLFFGSGTQLSVL.

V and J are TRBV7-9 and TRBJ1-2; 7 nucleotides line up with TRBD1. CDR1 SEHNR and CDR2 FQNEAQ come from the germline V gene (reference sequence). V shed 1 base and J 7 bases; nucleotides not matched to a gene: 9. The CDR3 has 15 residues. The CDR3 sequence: CASSLEERGLGGYTF. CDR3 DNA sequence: TGTGCCAGCAGCTTAGAGGAAAGGGGGCTCGGTGGCTACACCTTC.